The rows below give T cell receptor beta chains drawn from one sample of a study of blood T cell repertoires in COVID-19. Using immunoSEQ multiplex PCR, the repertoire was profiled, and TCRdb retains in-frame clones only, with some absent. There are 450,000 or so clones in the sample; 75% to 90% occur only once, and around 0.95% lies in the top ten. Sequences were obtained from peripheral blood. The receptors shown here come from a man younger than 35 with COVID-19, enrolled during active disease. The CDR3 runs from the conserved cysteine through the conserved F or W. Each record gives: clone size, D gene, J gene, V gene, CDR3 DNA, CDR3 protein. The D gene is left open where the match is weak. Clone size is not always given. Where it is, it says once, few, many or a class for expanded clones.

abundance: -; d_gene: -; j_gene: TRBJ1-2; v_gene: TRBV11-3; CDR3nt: TGTGCCAGCACCCGACGAGGGGGTAGCGGCTACACCTTC; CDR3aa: CASTRRGGSGYTF
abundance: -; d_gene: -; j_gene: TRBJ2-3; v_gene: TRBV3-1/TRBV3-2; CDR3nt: TGTGCCAGCAGCCAAGGCGCCTTCACAGATACGCAGTATTTT; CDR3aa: CASSQGAFTDTQYF
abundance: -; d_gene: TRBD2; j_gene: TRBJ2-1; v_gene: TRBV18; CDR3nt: TGTGCCAGCTCACCACTAGCAACTAGCGGGAGGGGGAATGAGCAGTTCTTC; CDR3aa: CASSPLATSGRGNEQFF
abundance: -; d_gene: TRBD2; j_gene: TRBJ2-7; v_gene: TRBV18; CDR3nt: TGTGCCAGCTCACCCGGACTAGCGGGGGTTACCTACGAGCAGTACTTC; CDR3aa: CASSPGLAGVTYEQYF
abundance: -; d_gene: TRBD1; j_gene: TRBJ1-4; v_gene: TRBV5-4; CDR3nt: TGTGCCAGCAGCCCAGGGGGAGAAAAACTGTTTTTT; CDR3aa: CASSPGGEKLFF
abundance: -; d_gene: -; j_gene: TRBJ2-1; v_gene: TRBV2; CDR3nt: TGTGCCAGCAGGAAGCTGGACGGGGGCTCCTACAATGAGCAGTTCTTC; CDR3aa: CASRKLDGGSYNEQFF
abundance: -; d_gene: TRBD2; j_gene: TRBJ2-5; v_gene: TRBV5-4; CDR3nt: TGTGCCAGCAGCTTGGATCTAGCGGGAGAAGAGACCCAGTACTTC; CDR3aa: CASSLDLAGEETQYF
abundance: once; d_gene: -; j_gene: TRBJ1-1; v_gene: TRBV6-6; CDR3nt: TGTGCCAGCAGTTATGGAGCTACTGAAGCTTTCTTT; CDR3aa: CASSYGATEAFF
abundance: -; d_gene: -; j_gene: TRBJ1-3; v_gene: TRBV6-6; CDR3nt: TGTGCCAGCCGCTACGAGGGGGCTGGAAACACCATATATTTT; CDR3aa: CASRYEGAGNTIYF
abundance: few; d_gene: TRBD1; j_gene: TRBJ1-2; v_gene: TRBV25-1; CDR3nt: TGTGCCAGCAGCAGGCAGGGGGGTGGCTACACCTTC; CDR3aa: CASSRQGGGYTF
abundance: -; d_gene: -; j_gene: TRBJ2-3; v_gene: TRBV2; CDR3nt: TGTGCCAGCTCGTCGACACTCCGCACAGATACGCAGTATTTT; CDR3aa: CASSSTLRTDTQYF
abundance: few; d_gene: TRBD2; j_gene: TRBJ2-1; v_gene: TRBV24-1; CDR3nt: TGTGCCACCAGCGGCCGGGGCGAACTAGCGGGGGTCTACAATGAGCAGTTCTTC; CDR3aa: CATSGRGELAGVYNEQFF
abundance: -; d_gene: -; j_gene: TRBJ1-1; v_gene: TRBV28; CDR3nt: TGTGCCAGCAGTCCCTGGCAGGGCTTAGGAGACACTGAAGCTTTCTTT; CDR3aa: CASSPWQGLGDTEAFF
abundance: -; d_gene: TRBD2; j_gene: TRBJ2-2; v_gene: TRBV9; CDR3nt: TGTGCCAGCAGCGTAGCACTAGCGACGAACACCGGGGAGCTGTTTTTT; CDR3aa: CASSVALATNTGELFF
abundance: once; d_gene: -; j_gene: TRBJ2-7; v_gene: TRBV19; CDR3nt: TGTGCCAGTAGTATGGGGCAGTCTCCTTCCTACGAGCAGTACTTC; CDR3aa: CASSMGQSPSYEQYF
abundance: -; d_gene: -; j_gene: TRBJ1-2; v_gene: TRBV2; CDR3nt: TGTGCCAGCAGTGCGGGAGGGCCCTACTATGGCTACACCTTC; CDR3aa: CASSAGGPYYGYTF
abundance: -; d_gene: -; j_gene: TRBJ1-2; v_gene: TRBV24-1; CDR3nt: TGTGCCACCAGTGTCGGTTCCGCTGGCTACACCTTC; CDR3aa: CATSVGSAGYTF
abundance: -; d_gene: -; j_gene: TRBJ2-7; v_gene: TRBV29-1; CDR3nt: TGCAGCGTTGAAGATAGTACGGGTACGAGGCAGTACTTC; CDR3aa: CSVEDSTGTRQYF
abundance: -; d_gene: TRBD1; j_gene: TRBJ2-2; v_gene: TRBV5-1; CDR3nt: TGCGCCAGCAGCCTCTCCGGGACAGGAACCGGGGAGCTGTTTTTT; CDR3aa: CASSLSGTGTGELFF
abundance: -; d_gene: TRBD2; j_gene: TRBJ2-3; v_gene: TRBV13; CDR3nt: TGTGCCAGCAGCTTAGAAGCGGGGGCAGGTACGCAGTATTTT; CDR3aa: CASSLEAGAGTQYF
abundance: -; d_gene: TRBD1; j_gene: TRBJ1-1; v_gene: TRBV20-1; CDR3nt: TGCAGTCTACAGGGGGATGAAGCTTTCTTT; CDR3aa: CSLQGDEAFF
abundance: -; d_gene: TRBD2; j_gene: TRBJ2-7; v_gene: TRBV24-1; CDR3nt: TGTGCCACCAGGGGACTAGCGGGAGGTGTCTCCTACGAGCAGTACTTC; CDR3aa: CATRGLAGGVSYEQYF
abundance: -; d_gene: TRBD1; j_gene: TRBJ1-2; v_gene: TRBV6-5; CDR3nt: TGTGCCAGCAGACAGGGGGTGGTAGACTATGGCTACACCTTC; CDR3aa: CASRQGVVDYGYTF
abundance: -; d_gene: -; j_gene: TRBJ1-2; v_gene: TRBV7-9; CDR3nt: TGTGCCAGCAGCTTAAGACAGATTGATGGCTACACCTTC; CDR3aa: CASSLRQIDGYTF
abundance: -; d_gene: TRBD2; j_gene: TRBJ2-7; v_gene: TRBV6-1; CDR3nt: TGTGCCAGCAGTGCGATGGGTAGCGGGAAGAATCACGAGCAGTACTTC; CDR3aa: CASSAMGSGKNHEQYF
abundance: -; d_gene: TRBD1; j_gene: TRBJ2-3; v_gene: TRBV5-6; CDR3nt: TGTGCCAGCAGCGGGACAGGGGGCGCGGGAGATACGCAGTATTTT; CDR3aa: CASSGTGGAGDTQYF
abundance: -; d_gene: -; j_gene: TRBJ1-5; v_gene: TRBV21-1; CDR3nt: TGTGCCAGCAGCAAACCTATAAAATGGGACAGAGATCAGCCCCAGCATTTT; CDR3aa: CASSKPIKWDRDQPQHF
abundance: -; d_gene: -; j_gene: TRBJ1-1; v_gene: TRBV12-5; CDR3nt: TGTGCTAGTGGTTTGGGGAGGACGCTGGCTTTCTTT; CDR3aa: CASGLGRTLAFF
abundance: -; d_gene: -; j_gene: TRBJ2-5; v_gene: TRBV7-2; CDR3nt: TGTGCCAGCAGCTTCGGGTCTTGGGAGACCCAGTACTTC; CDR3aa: CASSFGSWETQYF
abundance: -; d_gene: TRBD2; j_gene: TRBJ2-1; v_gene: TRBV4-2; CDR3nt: TGTGCCAGCAGCCAAGATCAGGTCGGGGCGGGGGGTGAGCAGTTCTTC; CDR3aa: CASSQDQVGAGGEQFF
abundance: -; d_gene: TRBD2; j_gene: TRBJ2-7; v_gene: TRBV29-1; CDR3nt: TGCAGCGTAATCTCCGGGACTAGCGTAACCTACGAGCAGTACTTC; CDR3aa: CSVISGTSVTYEQYF
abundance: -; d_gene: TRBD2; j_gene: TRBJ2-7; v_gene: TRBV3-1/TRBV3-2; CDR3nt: TGTGCCAGCAGCCAAGACACGGGAGGCTACGAGCAGTACTTC; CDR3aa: CASSQDTGGYEQYF
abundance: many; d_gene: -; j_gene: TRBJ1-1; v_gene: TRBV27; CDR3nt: TGTGCCAGCAGTCAACAGGGACGAACTGAAGCTTTCTTT; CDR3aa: CASSQQGRTEAFF
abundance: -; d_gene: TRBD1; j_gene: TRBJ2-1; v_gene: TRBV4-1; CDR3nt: TGCGCCAGCAGCCAAGAAATACAGGGGGCGAATGAGCAGTTCTTC; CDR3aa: CASSQEIQGANEQFF
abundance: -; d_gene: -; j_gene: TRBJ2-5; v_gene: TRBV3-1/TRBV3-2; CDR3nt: TGTGCCAGCAGCCGCGTCGGTCGAGCTCAAGAGACCCAGTACTTC; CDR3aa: CASSRVGRAQETQYF